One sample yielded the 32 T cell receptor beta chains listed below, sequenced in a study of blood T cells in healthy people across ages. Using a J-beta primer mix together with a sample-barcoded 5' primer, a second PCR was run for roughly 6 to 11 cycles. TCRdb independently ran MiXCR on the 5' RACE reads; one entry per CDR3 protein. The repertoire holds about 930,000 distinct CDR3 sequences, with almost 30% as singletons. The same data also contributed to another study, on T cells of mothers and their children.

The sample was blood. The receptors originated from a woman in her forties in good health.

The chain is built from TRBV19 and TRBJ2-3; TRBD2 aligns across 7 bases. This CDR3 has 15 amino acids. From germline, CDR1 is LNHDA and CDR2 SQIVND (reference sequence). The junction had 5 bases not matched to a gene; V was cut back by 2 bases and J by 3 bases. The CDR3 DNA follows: TGTGCCAGTAGTATAATGTCCGGGGGGACAGATACGCAGTATTTT. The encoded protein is CASSIMSGGTDTQYF. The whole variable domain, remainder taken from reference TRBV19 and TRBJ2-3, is DGGITQSPKYLFRKEGQNVTLSCEQNLNHDAMYWYRQDPGQGLRLIYYSQIVNDFQKGDIAEGYSVSREKKESFPLTVTSAQKNPTAFYLCASSIMSGGTDTQYFGPGTRLTVL.

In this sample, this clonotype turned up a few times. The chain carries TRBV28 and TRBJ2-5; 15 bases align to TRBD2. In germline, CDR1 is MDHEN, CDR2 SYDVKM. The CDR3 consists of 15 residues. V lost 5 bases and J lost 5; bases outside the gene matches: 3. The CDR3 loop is CASSAGTSGRETQYF. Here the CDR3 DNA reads TGTGCCAGCAGTGCCGGGACTAGCGGGAGGGAGACCCAGTACTTC.

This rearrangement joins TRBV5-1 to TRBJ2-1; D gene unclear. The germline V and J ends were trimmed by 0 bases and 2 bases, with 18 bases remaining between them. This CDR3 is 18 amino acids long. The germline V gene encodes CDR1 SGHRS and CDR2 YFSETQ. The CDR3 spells CASSLARTRTTPYNEQFF. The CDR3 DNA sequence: TGCGCCAGCAGCTTGGCCCGCACGCGGACGACCCCCTACAATGAGCAGTTCTTC.

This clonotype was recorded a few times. CDR3 DNA sequence: TGCGCCAGCAGCTTGAACAGCGCGAACACCGGGGAGCTGTTTTTT. Translated: CASSLNSANTGELFF. The chain recombines TRBV5-1 with TRBJ2-2; D not resolved. V was clipped by 1 base and J by 0 bases, with 7 bases between them. From germline, CDR1 is SGHRS and CDR2 YFSETQ. This CDR3 spans 15 amino acids.

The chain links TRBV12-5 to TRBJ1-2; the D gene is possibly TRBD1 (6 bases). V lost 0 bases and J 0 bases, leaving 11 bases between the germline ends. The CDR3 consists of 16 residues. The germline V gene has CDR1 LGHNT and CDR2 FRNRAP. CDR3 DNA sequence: TGTGCTAGTGGTTTGGTCCTCGGGGGGCCTAACTATGGCTACACCTTC. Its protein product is CASGLVLGGPNYGYTF.

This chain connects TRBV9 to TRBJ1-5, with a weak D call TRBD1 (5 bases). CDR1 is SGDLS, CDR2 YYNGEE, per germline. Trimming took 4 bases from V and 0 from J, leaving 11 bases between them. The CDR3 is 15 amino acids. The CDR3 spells CASSSGGYSNQPQHF. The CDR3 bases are TGTGCCAGCAGCTCCGGGGGGTATAGCAATCAGCCCCAGCATTTT.

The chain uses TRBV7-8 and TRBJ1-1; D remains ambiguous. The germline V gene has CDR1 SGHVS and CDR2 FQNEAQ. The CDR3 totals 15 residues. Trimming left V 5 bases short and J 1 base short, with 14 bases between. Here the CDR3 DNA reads TGTGCCAGCAGCCCCCGGGAGGGTCCGAACACTGAAGCTTTCTTT. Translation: CASSPREGPNTEAFF.

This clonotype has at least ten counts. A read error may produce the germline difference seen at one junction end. The CDR3 nucleotides read TGTGCTAGCAGCTTAGGGGGACAGGGTGGCAATGAGCAGTTCTTC. It yields the protein CASSLGGQGGNEQFF. This rearrangement joins TRBV7-7 to TRBJ2-1; 9 bases are shared with TRBD1. The CDR3 runs 15 residues. Germline lookup yields CDR1 SSHAT and CDR2 FNYEAQ (reference sequence).

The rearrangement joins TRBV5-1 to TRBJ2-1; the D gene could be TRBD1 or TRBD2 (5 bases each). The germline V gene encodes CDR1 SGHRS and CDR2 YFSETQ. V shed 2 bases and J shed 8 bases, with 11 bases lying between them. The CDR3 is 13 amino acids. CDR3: CASSFEGSDEQFF. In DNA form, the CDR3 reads TGCGCCAGCAGCTTTGAGGGGTCGGATGAGCAGTTCTTC. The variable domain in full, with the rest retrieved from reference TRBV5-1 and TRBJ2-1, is KAGVTQTPRYLIKTRGQQVTLSCSPISGHRSVSWYQQTPGQGLQFLFEYFSETQRNKGNFPGRFSGRQFSNSRSEMNVSTLELGDSALYLCASSFEGSDEQFFGPGTRLTVL.

The CDR3 DNA reads TGTGCCCGCCCCCCTACAGGGGGGAACACCGGGGAGCTGTTTTTT. Translated, it gives CARPPTGGNTGELFF. This chain connects TRBV7-9 to TRBJ2-2, with 8 bases lining up with TRBD1. With V trimmed by 11 bases and J by 1 base, 9 bases remained unmatched. This CDR3 is 15 amino acids long. Germline CDR1 and CDR2: SEHNR and FQNEAQ (reference sequence).

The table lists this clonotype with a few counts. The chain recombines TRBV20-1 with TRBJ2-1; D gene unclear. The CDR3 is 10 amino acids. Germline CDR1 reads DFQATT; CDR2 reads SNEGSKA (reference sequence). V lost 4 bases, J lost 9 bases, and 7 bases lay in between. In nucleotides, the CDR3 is TGCAGTGCTACGGACCTTGAGCAGTTCTTC. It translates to CSATDLEQFF.

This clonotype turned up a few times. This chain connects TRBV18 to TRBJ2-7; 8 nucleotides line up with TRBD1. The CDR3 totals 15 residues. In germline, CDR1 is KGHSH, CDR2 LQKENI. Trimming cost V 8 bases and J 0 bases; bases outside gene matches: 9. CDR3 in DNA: TGTGCCAGCGCGGGACAGGCGTACAGCTCCTACGAGCAGTACTTC. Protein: CASAGQAYSSYEQYF.

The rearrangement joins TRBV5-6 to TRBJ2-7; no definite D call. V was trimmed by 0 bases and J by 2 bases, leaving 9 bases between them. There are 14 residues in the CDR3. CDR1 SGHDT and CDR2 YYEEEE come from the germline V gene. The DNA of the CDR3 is TGTGCCAGCAGCTTGGGGGTCAGAGCCTACGAGCAGTACTTC. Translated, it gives CASSLGVRAYEQYF.

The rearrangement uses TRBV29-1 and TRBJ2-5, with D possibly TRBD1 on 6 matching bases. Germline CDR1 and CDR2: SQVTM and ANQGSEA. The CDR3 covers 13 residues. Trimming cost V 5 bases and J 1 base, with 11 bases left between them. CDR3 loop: CSVREGGQETQYF. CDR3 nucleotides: TGCAGCGTTCGTGAAGGGGGCCAAGAGACCCAGTACTTC.

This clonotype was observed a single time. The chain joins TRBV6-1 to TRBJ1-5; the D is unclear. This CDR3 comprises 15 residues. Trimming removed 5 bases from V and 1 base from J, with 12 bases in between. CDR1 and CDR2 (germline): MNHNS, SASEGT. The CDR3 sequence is CASSYLKVSNQPQHF. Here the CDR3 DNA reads TGTGCCAGCAGTTATCTGAAGGTCAGCAATCAGCCCCAGCATTTT.

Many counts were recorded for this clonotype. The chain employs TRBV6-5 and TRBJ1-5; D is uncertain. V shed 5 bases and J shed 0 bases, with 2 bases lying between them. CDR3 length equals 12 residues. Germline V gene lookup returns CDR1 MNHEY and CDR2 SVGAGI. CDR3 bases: TGTGCCAGCAGTAATAGCAATCAGCCCCAGCATTTT. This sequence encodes CASSNSNQPQHF.

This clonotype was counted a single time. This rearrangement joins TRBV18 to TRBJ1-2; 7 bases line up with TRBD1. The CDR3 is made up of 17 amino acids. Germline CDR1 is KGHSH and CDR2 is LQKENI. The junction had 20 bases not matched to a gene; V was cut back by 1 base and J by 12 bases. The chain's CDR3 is CASSPLQTGLPAWGHTF. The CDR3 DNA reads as TGTGCCAGCTCACCACTCCAGACAGGGCTCCCTGCTTGGGGCCACACCTTC.

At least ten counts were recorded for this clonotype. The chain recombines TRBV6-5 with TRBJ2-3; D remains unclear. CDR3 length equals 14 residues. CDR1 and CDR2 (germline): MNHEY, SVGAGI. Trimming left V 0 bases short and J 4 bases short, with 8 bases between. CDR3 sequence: CASSYSNLADTQYF. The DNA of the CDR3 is TGTGCCAGCAGTTACTCGAATCTAGCAGATACGCAGTATTTT.

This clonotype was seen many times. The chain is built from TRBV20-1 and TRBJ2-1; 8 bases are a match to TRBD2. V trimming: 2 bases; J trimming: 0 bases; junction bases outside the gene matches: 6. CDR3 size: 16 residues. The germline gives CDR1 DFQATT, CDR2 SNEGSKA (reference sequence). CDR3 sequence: CSARSRAGGSYNEQFF. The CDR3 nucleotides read TGCAGTGCTAGATCGAGGGCGGGGGGCTCCTACAATGAGCAGTTCTTC.

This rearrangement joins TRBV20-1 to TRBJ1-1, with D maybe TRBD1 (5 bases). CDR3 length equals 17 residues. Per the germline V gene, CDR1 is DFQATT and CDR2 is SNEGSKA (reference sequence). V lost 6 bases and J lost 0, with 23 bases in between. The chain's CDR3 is CSANRGGNIYMNTEAFF. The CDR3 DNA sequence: TGCAGTGCGAATCGGGGGGGAAACATTTACATGAACACTGAAGCTTTCTTT.

The CDR3 here is CASSAGWDGGGYTF. The DNA of the CDR3 is TGTGCCAGCAGTGCCGGCTGGGACGGGGGTGGCTACACCTTC. The chain recombines TRBV12-3 or TRBV12-4 with TRBJ1-2, with D maybe TRBD1 (5 bases). This CDR3 comprises 14 residues. The ends were cut back, 5 bases at V and 7 bases at J, with 17 bases in the middle.

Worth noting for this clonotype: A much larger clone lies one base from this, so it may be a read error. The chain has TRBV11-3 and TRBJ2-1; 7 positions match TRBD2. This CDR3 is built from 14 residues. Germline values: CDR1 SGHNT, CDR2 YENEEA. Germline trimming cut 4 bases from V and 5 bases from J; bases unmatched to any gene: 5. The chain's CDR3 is CASSWGGVNNEQFF. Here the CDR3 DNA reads TGTGCCAGCAGCTGGGGGGGGGTTAACAATGAGCAGTTCTTC.

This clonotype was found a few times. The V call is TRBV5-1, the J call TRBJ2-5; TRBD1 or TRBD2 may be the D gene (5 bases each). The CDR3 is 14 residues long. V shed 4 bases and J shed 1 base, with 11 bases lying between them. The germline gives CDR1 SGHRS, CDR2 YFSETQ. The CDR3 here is CASSDWDLQETQYF. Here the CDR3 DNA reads TGCGCCAGCAGCGACTGGGACCTCCAAGAGACCCAGTACTTC.

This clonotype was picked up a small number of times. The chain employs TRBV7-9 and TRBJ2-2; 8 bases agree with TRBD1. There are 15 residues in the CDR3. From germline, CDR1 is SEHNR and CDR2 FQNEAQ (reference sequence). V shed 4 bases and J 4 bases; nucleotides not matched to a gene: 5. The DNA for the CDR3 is TGTGCCAGCAGCTCCGGACAGGGTGGCACCGGGGAGCTGTTTTTT. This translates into CASSSGQGGTGELFF.

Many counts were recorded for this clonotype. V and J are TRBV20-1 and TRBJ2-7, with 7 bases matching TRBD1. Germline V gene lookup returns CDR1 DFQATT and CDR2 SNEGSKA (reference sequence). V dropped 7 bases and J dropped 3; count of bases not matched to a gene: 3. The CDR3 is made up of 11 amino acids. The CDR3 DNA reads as TGCAGTGGACGGGACAGCTACGAGCAGTACTTC. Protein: CSGRDSYEQYF.

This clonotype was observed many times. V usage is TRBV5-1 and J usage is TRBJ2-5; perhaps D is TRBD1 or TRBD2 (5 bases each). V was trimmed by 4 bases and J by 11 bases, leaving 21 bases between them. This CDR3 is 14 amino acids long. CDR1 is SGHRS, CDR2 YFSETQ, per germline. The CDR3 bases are TGCGCCAGCAGCAACCGGGACGGCAATACACGTCAGTACTTC. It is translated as CASSNRDGNTRQYF.

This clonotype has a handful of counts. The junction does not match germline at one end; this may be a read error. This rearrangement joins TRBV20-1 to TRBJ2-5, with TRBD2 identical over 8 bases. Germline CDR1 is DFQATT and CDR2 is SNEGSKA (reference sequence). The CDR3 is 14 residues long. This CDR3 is CGARDDGGANEQYF. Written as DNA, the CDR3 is TGCGGTGCTAGAGATGACGGGGGGGCTAATGAGCAGTACTTC.

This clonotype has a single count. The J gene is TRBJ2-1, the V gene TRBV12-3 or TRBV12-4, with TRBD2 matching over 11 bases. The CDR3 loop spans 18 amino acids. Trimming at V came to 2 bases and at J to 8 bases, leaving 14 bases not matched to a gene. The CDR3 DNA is TGTGCCAGCAGTTTATGGGATAGCGGGGGGGTTAGATGGGATGAGCAGTTCTTC. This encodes CASSLWDSGGVRWDEQFF.

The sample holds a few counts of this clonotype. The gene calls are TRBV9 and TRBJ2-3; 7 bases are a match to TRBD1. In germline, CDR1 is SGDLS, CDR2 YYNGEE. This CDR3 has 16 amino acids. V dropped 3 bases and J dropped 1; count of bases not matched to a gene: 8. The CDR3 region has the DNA TGTGCCAGCAGCGCCGATGGGACAGTGGGCACAGATACGCAGTATTTT. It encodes CASSADGTVGTDTQYF.

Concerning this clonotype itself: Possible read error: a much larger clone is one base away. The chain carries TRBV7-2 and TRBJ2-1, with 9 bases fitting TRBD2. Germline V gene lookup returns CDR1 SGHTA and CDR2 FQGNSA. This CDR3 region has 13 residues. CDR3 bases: TGTGCCGGCAGCTCAATAGCGGGAGAGGCTAAGTTCTTC. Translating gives CAGSSIAGEAKFF. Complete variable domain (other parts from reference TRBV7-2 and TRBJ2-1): GAGVSQSPSNKVTEKGKDVELRCDPISGHTALYWYRQSLGQGLEFLIYFQGNSAPDKSGLPSDRFSAERTGGSVSTLTIQRTQQEDSAVYLCAGSSIAGEAKFFGPGTRLTVL.

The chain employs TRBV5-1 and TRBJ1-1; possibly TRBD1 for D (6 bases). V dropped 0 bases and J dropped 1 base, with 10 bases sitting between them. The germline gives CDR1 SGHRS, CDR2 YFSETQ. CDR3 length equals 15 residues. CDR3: CASSLVGTKNTEAFF. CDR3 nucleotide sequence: TGCGCCAGCAGCTTGGTTGGGACAAAGAACACTGAAGCTTTCTTT.

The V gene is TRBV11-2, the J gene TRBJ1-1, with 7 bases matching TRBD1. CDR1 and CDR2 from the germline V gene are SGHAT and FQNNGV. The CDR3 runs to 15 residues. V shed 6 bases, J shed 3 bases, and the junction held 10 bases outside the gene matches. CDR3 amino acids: CASRNTGALDTEAFF. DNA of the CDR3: TGTGCCAGCAGAAATACAGGGGCATTGGACACTGAAGCTTTCTTT.